This T cell receptor beta chain was identified during a study of T cells in Graves' hyperthyroidism and ophthalmopathy. The sample holds many counts of this clonotype. RNA transcripts served as the template for amplifying TCR beta CDR3 regions. The primer set for the first-round RT-PCR of the TCR CDR3 was HTBI. TCRdb reprocessed the multiplex PCR reads with MiXCR, giving one entry per CDR3 protein. Of 650,000 to 850,000 distinct CDR3 sequences in the sample, around 20% were seen once. The V gene's germline CDR1 is SGHRS and CDR2 YFSETQ. V was cut by 0 bases and J by 6 bases, with 9 bases left in between. The CDR3 runs 13 residues.

Material: blood. The sequence was obtained from a woman aged 45 to 65 with Graves' hyperthyroidism that later progressed to Graves' ophthalmopathy. The V and J genes are TRBV5-1 and TRBJ1-1; tentative D call: TRBD1 (6 bases). The CDR3 DNA reads TGCGCCAGCAGCTTGGTGAAGGGGGCTGAAGCTTTCTTT. Its protein product is CASSLVKGAEAFF.